The rows below give T cell receptor beta chains drawn from one sample of a study of cytomegalovirus exposure and HLA in healthy donors. Here immunoSEQ multiplex PCR was the method, and the copy in TCRdb shows in-frame clones only, minus some. This table holds about 250,000 clones, approximately 84% found once. The sample taken for sequencing was PBMCs. These TCRs come from a man in his late teens or twenties in good health and CMV-seropositive. Each CDR3 is given with its conserved first and last residue. The order of the fields is J gene, D gene, V gene, clone size, CDR3 protein, CDR3 DNA. A D gene is named only where the DNA matches it firmly. Size is stated for part of the rows, as once, few or many counts, or as a class when the clone is expanded.

J: TRBJ2-1; D: -; V: TRBV5-1; size: once; CDR3: CASGLSNEQFF; DNA: TGCGCCAGCGGACTAAGCAATGAGCAGTTCTTC
J: TRBJ2-5; D: -; V: TRBV18; size: once; CDR3: CASSPGAGTVGETQYF; DNA: TGTGCCAGCTCACCGGGGGCAGGAACGGTTGGAGAGACCCAGTACTTC
J: TRBJ2-7; D: -; V: TRBV11-2; size: -; CDR3: CASSSETRSEQYF; DNA: TGTGCCAGCAGCTCCGAGACTAGGAGCGAGCAGTACTTC
J: TRBJ2-7; D: TRBD1; V: TRBV5-1; size: -; CDR3: CASSDRPVGQGFEQYF; DNA: TGCGCCAGCAGCGACCGCCCCGTCGGACAGGGATTCGAGCAGTACTTC
J: TRBJ1-1; D: -; V: TRBV9; size: -; CDR3: CASSPSGVNTEAFF; DNA: TGTGCCAGCAGCCCATCCGGCGTGAACACTGAAGCTTTCTTT
J: TRBJ2-2; D: -; V: TRBV5-1; size: -; CDR3: CASSLATMNTGELFF; DNA: TGCGCCAGCAGCTTAGCGACTATGAACACCGGGGAGCTGTTTTTT
J: TRBJ1-2; D: -; V: TRBV4-1; size: once; CDR3: CASSQEVYTNYGYTF; DNA: TGCGCCAGCAGCCAAGAGGTCTACACCAACTATGGCTACACCTTC
J: TRBJ2-5; D: -; V: TRBV28; size: -; CDR3: CASATERRDGRETQYF; DNA: TGTGCCAGCGCCACCGAGAGGCGGGACGGTCGAGAGACCCAGTACTTC
J: TRBJ1-3; D: -; V: TRBV30; size: -; CDR3: CAWRRTDTIYF; DNA: TGTGCCTGGAGACGGACCGACACCATATATTTT
J: TRBJ2-7; D: TRBD1; V: TRBV5-8; size: -; CDR3: CASSLATGSSYEQYF; DNA: TGTGCCAGCAGCTTGGCGACAGGGAGCTCCTACGAGCAGTACTTC
J: TRBJ2-7; D: TRBD2; V: TRBV19; size: -; CDR3: CASSILAGKGYEQYF; DNA: TGTGCCAGTAGTATATTAGCGGGGAAGGGCTACGAGCAGTACTTC
J: TRBJ1-1; D: -; V: TRBV6-4; size: -; CDR3: CASTYLKGGLAFF; DNA: TGTGCCAGCACCTACCTCAAGGGGGGTTTAGCTTTCTTT
J: TRBJ2-1; D: -; V: TRBV27; size: -; CDR3: CASSLFPQESRVDEQFF; DNA: TGTGCCAGCAGTTTATTTCCCCAGGAGAGTCGGGTGGATGAGCAGTTCTTC
J: TRBJ1-2; D: TRBD1; V: TRBV20-1; size: -; CDR3: CSTDREWTF; DNA: TGCAGTACAGACAGGGAATGGACCTTC
J: TRBJ2-5; D: TRBD1; V: TRBV29-1; size: -; CDR3: CSVEPLQGAGETQYF; DNA: TGCAGCGTTGAACCCCTACAGGGGGCGGGGGAGACCCAGTACTTC
J: TRBJ2-3; D: -; V: TRBV2; size: -; CDR3: CASRAVVASTDTQYF; DNA: TGTGCCAGCAGGGCGGTGGTAGCTAGCACAGATACGCAGTATTTT
J: TRBJ2-1; D: -; V: TRBV9; size: -; CDR3: CASSASTLGNEQFF; DNA: TGTGCCAGCAGCGCGAGTACATTGGGCAATGAGCAGTTCTTC
J: TRBJ2-2; D: -; V: TRBV30; size: -; CDR3: CAGGRSLNTGELFF; DNA: TGTGCCGGCGGCAGGAGCCTCAACACCGGGGAGCTGTTTTTT
J: TRBJ1-1; D: TRBD1; V: TRBV7-2; size: -; CDR3: CASSLGRGRTEAFF; DNA: TGTGCCAGCAGCTTAGGCAGGGGGCGCACTGAAGCTTTCTTT
J: TRBJ1-2; D: -; V: TRBV11-2; size: few; CDR3: CASFGLVDYGYTF; DNA: TGTGCCAGTTTTGGTCTCGTCGACTATGGCTACACCTTC
J: TRBJ2-1; D: TRBD1; V: TRBV29-1; size: -; CDR3: CSGAPGTGHYNEQFF; DNA: TGCAGCGGAGCACCCGGGACAGGGCATTACAATGAGCAGTTCTTC
J: TRBJ2-1; D: -; V: TRBV27; size: -; CDR3: CASTTLGHPYNEQFF; DNA: TGTGCCAGCACCACCCTGGGACACCCTTACAATGAGCAGTTCTTC
J: TRBJ1-1; D: -; V: TRBV5-6; size: -; CDR3: CASSLEGWSLNTEAFF; DNA: TGTGCCAGCAGCTTGGAAGGATGGAGCTTGAACACTGAAGCTTTCTTT
J: TRBJ1-1; D: -; V: TRBV27; size: -; CDR3: CASSLSRGLGAFF; DNA: TGTGCCAGCAGTTTATCGCGGGGGCTGGGAGCTTTCTTT
J: TRBJ1-1; D: TRBD1; V: TRBV27; size: -; CDR3: CASSFHRGGTEAFF; DNA: TGTGCCAGCAGTTTTCACAGGGGCGGGACTGAAGCTTTCTTT
J: TRBJ1-5; D: TRBD1; V: TRBV5-1; size: -; CDR3: CASSPTGPNQPQHF; DNA: TGCGCCAGCAGCCCGACAGGGCCCAATCAGCCCCAGCATTTT
J: TRBJ2-1; D: TRBD2; V: TRBV28; size: -; CDR3: CASGLGTQFF; DNA: TGTGCCAGCGGACTAGGGACGCAGTTCTTC
J: TRBJ1-2; D: -; V: TRBV7-9; size: -; CDR3: CASSQQLRPGYTF; DNA: TGTGCCAGCAGCCAACAGTTGCGGCCCGGCTACACCTTC
J: TRBJ1-2; D: -; V: TRBV28; size: -; CDR3: CASWGQGSNGYTF; DNA: TGTGCCAGCTGGGGGCAGGGGAGCAATGGCTACACCTTC
J: TRBJ1-4; D: -; V: TRBV29-1; size: -; CDR3: CSVGPSLSNEKLFF; DNA: TGCAGCGTTGGACCAAGTTTGAGTAATGAAAAACTGTTTTTT
J: TRBJ2-3; D: -; V: TRBV11-2; size: -; CDR3: CASSLRVDTQYF; DNA: TGTGCCAGCAGCCTCCGGGTAGATACGCAGTATTTT
J: TRBJ2-7; D: -; V: TRBV28; size: few; CDR3: CASSDLNYEQYF; DNA: TGTGCCAGCAGTGACCTCAACTACGAGCAGTACTTC
J: TRBJ1-1; D: -; V: TRBV19; size: -; CDR3: CASSWEQGRPEAFF; DNA: TGTGCCAGTAGTTGGGAACAGGGCAGGCCTGAAGCTTTCTTT
J: TRBJ2-3; D: -; V: TRBV2; size: -; CDR3: CATNWDSTDTQYF; DNA: TGTGCCACAAACTGGGACAGCACAGATACGCAGTATTTT
J: TRBJ2-2; D: -; V: TRBV2; size: -; CDR3: CASTGERGGELFF; DNA: TGTGCCAGCACTGGAGAGCGCGGCGGGGAGCTGTTTTTT
J: TRBJ2-2; D: -; V: TRBV4-2; size: -; CDR3: CASSQDRARTGELFF; DNA: TGTGCCAGCAGCCAAGACAGGGCGAGGACCGGGGAGCTGTTTTTT
J: TRBJ1-1; D: -; V: TRBV27; size: -; CDR3: CASSSLHRAVPNTEAFF; DNA: TGTGCCAGCAGTTCCCTACACAGGGCCGTGCCCAACACTGAAGCTTTCTTT
J: TRBJ1-2; D: -; V: TRBV2; size: -; CDR3: CASSPQDGYTF; DNA: TGTGCCAGCAGCCCGCAGGACGGCTACACCTTC
J: TRBJ2-5; D: TRBD1; V: TRBV7-9; size: -; CDR3: CASSSDRAQETQYF; DNA: TGTGCCAGCAGCTCGGACAGGGCCCAAGAGACCCAGTACTTC
J: TRBJ1-2; D: -; V: TRBV6-5; size: -; CDR3: CASSPVGDSDYGYTF; DNA: TGTGCCAGCAGTCCCGTAGGGGATAGCGACTATGGCTACACCTTC
J: TRBJ1-2; D: -; V: TRBV5-4; size: -; CDR3: CASSLDFRDGYTF; DNA: TGTGCCAGCAGCTTGGATTTTCGGGATGGCTACACCTTC
J: TRBJ2-7; D: TRBD2; V: TRBV5-1; size: -; CDR3: CASSRGLARGASYEQYF; DNA: TGCGCCAGCAGCCGGGGACTAGCGAGAGGAGCGAGTTACGAGCAGTACTTC
J: TRBJ1-1; D: -; V: TRBV30; size: -; CDR3: CAWKNPGLSSTEAFF; DNA: TGTGCCTGGAAGAATCCGGGACTCTCGAGCACTGAAGCTTTCTTT
J: TRBJ2-7; D: TRBD2; V: TRBV5-1; size: -; CDR3: CASSLAGGRLSYEQYF; DNA: TGCGCCAGCAGCTTGGCTGGCGGGAGGTTATCCTACGAGCAGTACTTC
J: TRBJ2-4; D: -; V: TRBV11-2; size: once; CDR3: CASSLFEGLAKNIQYF; DNA: TGTGCCAGCAGCTTATTCGAGGGTCTAGCCAAAAACATTCAGTACTTC
J: TRBJ1-1; D: -; V: TRBV9; size: -; CDR3: CAASQGLNTEAFF; DNA: TGTGCCGCAAGTCAGGGGTTGAACACTGAAGCTTTCTTT
J: TRBJ1-1; D: -; V: TRBV11-2; size: -; CDR3: CASSLVGRDTEAFF; DNA: TGTGCCAGCAGCTTAGTTGGGAGGGACACTGAAGCTTTCTTT
J: TRBJ1-1; D: -; V: TRBV27; size: -; CDR3: CASREMGGYTEAFF; DNA: TGTGCCAGCAGGGAAATGGGAGGGTACACTGAAGCTTTCTTT
J: TRBJ1-2; D: TRBD1; V: TRBV7-2; size: -; CDR3: CASSLGTGGISGYTF; DNA: TGTGCCAGCAGCTTAGGAACAGGGGGCATTAGTGGCTACACCTTC
J: TRBJ2-3; D: TRBD2; V: TRBV6-1; size: -; CDR3: CASSEAGTSGPTDTQYF; DNA: TGTGCCAGCAGTGAAGCGGGGACTAGCGGGCCCACAGATACGCAGTATTTT
J: TRBJ1-4; D: -; V: TRBV28; size: -; CDR3: CASSSPLETKNEKLFF; DNA: TGTGCCAGCAGTTCTCCACTGGAGACCAAGAATGAAAAACTGTTTTTT
J: TRBJ1-2; D: TRBD1; V: TRBV28; size: -; CDR3: CASRTGGEFNYGYTF; DNA: TGTGCCAGCAGGACAGGGGGCGAGTTTAACTATGGCTACACCTTC
J: TRBJ1-5; D: TRBD1; V: TRBV6-5; size: -; CDR3: CASSPTGSNQPQHF; DNA: TGTGCCAGCTCCCCGACAGGGAGCAATCAGCCCCAGCATTTT
J: TRBJ1-3; D: TRBD1; V: TRBV5-3; size: -; CDR3: CARSLVSRGTDGNTIYF; DNA: TGTGCCAGAAGCTTGGTAAGTCGCGGGACAGATGGAAACACCATATATTTT
J: TRBJ2-7; D: TRBD1; V: TRBV29-1; size: -; CDR3: CSVRQGEQYF; DNA: TGCAGCGTTCGACAGGGGGAGCAGTACTTC
J: TRBJ1-1; D: -; V: TRBV5-1; size: -; CDR3: CASSLTGQLNTEAFF; DNA: TGCGCCAGCAGCTTGACGGGCCAGTTGAACACTGAAGCTTTCTTT
J: TRBJ2-7; D: -; V: TRBV18; size: -; CDR3: CASSPTVTYEQYF; DNA: TGTGCCAGCTCCCCGACGGTGACCTACGAGCAGTACTTC
J: TRBJ2-3; D: TRBD2; V: TRBV7-6; size: -; CDR3: CASSPLAGGSTDTQYF; DNA: TGTGCCAGCAGCCCACTAGCGGGGGGTAGCACAGATACGCAGTATTTT